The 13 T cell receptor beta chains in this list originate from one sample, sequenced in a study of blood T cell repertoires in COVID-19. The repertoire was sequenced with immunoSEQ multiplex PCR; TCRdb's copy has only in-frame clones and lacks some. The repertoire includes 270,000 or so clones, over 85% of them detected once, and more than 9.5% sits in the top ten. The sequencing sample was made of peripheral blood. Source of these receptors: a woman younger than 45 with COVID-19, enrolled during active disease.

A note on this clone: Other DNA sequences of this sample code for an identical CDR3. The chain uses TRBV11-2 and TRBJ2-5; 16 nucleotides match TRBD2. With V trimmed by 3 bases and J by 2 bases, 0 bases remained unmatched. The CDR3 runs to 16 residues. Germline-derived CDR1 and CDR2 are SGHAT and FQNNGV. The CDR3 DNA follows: TGTGCCAGCAGCTTGGGACTAGCGGGGGGGCAAGAGACCCAGTACTTC. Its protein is CASSLGLAGGQETQYF.

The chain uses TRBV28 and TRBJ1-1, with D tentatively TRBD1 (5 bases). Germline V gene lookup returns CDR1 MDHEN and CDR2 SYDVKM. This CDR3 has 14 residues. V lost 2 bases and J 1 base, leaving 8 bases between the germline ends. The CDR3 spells CASSLLDRNTEAFF. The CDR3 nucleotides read TGTGCCAGCAGTTTACTTGACAGGAACACTGAAGCTTTCTTT.

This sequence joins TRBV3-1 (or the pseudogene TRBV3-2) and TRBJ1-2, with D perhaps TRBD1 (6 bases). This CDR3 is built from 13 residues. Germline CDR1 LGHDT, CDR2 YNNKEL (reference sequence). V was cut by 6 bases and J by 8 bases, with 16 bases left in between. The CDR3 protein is CASSLNTGYGYTF. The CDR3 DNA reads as TGTGCCAGCAGTCTCAATACAGGGTACGGCTACACCTTC.

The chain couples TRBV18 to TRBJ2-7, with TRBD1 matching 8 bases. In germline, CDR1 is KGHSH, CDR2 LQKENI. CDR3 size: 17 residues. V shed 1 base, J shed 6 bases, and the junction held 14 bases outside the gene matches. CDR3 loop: CASSPQNYLGQGTEQYF. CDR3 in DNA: TGTGCCAGCTCACCACAAAACTACCTCGGACAGGGAACCGAGCAGTACTTC.

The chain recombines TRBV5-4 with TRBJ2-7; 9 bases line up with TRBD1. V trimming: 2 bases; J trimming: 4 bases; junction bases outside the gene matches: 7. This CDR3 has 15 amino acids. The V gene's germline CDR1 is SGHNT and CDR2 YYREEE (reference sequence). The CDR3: CASSFPGTGIYEQYF. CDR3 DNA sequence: TGTGCCAGCAGCTTCCCCGGGACAGGGATTTACGAGCAGTACTTC.

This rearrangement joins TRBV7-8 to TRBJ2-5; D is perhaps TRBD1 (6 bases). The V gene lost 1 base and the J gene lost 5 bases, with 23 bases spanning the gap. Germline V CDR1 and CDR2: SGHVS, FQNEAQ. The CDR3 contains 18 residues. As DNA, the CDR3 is TGTGCCAGCAGCTTAGATGCTTGGGGCAGGGGTGCCCGGGAGACCCAGTACTTC. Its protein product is CASSLDAWGRGARETQYF.

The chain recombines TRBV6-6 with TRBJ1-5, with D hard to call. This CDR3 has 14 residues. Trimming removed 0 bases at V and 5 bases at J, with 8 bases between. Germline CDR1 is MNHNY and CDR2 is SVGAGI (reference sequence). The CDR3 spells CASSYSREYQPQHF. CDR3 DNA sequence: TGTGCCAGCAGTTACTCGAGAGAGTATCAGCCCCAGCATTTT.

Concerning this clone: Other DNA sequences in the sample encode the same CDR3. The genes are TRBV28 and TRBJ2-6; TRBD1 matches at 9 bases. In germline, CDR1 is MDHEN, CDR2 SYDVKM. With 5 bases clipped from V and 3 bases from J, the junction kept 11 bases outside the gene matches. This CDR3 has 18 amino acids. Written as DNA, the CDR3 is TGTGCCAGCAGTGCGAGGACAGGGGAAACGGGTGGGGCCAACGTCCTGACTTTC. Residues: CASSARTGETGGANVLTF.

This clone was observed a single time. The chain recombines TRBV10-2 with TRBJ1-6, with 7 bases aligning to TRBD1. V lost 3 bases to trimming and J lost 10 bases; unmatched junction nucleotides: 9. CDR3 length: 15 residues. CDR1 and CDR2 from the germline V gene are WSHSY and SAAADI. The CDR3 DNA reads TGCGCCAGCAGTGAAATACAGGGGTACGGCTCACCCCTCCACTTT. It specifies CASSEIQGYGSPLHF.

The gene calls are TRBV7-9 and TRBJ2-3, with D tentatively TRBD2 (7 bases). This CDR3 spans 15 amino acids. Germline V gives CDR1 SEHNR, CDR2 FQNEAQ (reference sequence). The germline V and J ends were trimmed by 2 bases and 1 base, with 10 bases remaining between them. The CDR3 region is CASSLLRGRTDTQYF. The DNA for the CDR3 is TGTGCCAGCAGCTTATTGCGGGGGCGCACAGATACGCAGTATTTT.

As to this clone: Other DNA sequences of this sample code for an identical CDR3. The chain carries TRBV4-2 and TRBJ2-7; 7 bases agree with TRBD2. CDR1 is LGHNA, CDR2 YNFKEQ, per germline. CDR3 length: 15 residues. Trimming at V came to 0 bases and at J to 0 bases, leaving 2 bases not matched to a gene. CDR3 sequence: CASSQDPGGSYEQYF. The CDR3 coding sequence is TGTGCCAGCAGCCAAGATCCGGGGGGCTCCTACGAGCAGTACTTC.

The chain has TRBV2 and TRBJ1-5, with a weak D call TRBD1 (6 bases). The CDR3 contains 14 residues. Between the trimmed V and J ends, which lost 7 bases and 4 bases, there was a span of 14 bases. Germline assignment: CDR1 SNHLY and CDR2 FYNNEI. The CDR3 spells CASNTGIPNQPQHF. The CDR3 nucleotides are TGTGCCAGCAATACAGGGATCCCTAATCAGCCCCAGCATTTT.

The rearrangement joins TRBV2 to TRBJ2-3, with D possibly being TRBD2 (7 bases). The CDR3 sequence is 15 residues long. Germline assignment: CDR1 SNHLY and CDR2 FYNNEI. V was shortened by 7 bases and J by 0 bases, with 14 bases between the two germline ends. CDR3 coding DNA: TGTGCCAGCACAACGGGGGGCCAAAGCACAGATACGCAGTATTTT. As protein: CASTTGGQSTDTQYF.